The 12 T cell receptor beta chains below were found in one sample sequenced in a study of blood T cell repertoires in COVID-19. The table came from immunoSEQ multiplex PCR; TCRdb's copy has only in-frame clones and leaves some out. The sample lists about 310,000 clones, 87% seen once, with 6.5% to 9.5% in the top ten. The sequencing input was peripheral blood. The receptors originated from a woman aged 45-65 years who had recovered from COVID-19.

The V gene is TRBV6-5, the J gene TRBJ1-5; perhaps TRBD1 as D (5 bases). This CDR3 contains 14 residues. Germline V gene data show CDR1 as MNHEY and CDR2 as SVGAGI. V lost 6 bases to trimming and J lost 2 bases, with 11 bases between them. CDR3 protein: CASSRGGGNQPQHF. The DNA of the CDR3 is TGTGCCAGCAGCCGGGGGGGTGGCAATCAGCCCCAGCATTTT.

The DNA of the CDR3 is TGTGCCAGTACCCGGACAGGCACCCTGGCGGACACTGAAGCTTTCTTT. Amino acids: CASTRTGTLADTEAFF. The chain joins TRBV19 to TRBJ1-1; 7 bases map to TRBD1. The junction had 14 bases not matched to a gene; V was cut back by 7 bases and J by 3 bases. The CDR3 spans 16 residues. The germline gives CDR1 LNHDA, CDR2 SQIVND (reference sequence).

The V call is TRBV3-1 (or the pseudogene TRBV3-2), the J call TRBJ2-7; no definite D call. This CDR3 contains 13 residues. The germline V gene encodes CDR1 LGHDT and CDR2 YNNKEL (reference sequence). V lost 2 bases to trimming and J lost 6 bases, with 11 bases between them. The CDR3 DNA sequence: TGTGCCAGCAGCCAAATGTATGGCAGCGAGCAGTACTTC. Translating it yields CASSQMYGSEQYF.

This sequence joins TRBV4-1 and TRBJ2-2; 15 nucleotides agree with TRBD2. The CDR3 runs 18 residues. Losses at the gene ends were 2 bases for V and 5 bases for J; bases not matched to a gene: 6. The germline gives CDR1 MGHRA, CDR2 YSYEKL. CDR3 sequence: CASSQPGLAGGRTGELFF. The CDR3 DNA follows: TGCGCCAGCAGCCAACCGGGACTAGCGGGAGGACGGACCGGGGAGCTGTTTTTT.

The chain carries TRBV7-9 and TRBJ2-1; D is perhaps TRBD2 (6 bases). Germline CDR1 reads SEHNR; CDR2 reads FQNEAQ (reference sequence). This CDR3 contains 16 residues. V was cut by 4 bases and J by 5 bases, with 18 bases left in between. CDR3 bases: TGTGCCAGCAGCTCGGGGACTGGCACACAGAACAATGAGCAGTTCTTC. Encoded protein: CASSSGTGTQNNEQFF.

The rearrangement uses TRBV19 and TRBJ2-7; D is perhaps TRBD1 (5 bases). This CDR3 region has 14 residues. Germline-derived CDR1 and CDR2 are LNHDA and SQIVND (reference sequence). The V gene lost 1 base and the J gene lost 5 bases, with 12 bases spanning the gap. CDR3 coding DNA: TGTGCCAGTAGTATAGGACAGACCTTGCACGAGCAGTACTTC. Its translation: CASSIGQTLHEQYF.

The chain employs TRBV19 and TRBJ1-1; TRBD1 aligns across 9 bases. Germline assignment: CDR1 LNHDA and CDR2 SQIVND (reference sequence). The CDR3 runs 15 residues. Trimming took 3 bases from V and 1 from J; bases not matched to a gene: 3. The CDR3 protein is CASSIPGQGNTEAFF. For the CDR3, the DNA is TGTGCCAGTAGTATCCCGGGACAGGGGAACACTGAAGCTTTCTTT.

CDR3 residues: CASKISLGPYNEQFF. DNA of the CDR3: TGTGCCAGTAAAATCTCCCTAGGTCCCTACAATGAGCAGTTCTTC. This chain connects TRBV27 to TRBJ2-1; D is unclear. CDR3 length: 15 amino acids. Germline lookup yields CDR1 MNHEY and CDR2 SMNVEV (reference sequence). V was shortened by 9 bases and J by 2 bases, with 17 bases between the two germline ends.

The chain employs TRBV7-2 and TRBJ2-3; possibly TRBD2 for D (6 bases). V lost 7 bases to trimming and J lost 3 bases, with 11 bases between them. CDR1 is SGHTA, CDR2 FQGNSA, per germline. This CDR3 spans 13 amino acids. The CDR3 sequence: CASNGRPTDTQYF. The DNA for the CDR3 is TGTGCCAGCAACGGGAGACCGACAGATACGCAGTATTTT. The entire variable domain, with the rest obtained from reference TRBV7-2 and TRBJ2-3, is as follows: GAGVSQSPSNKVTEKGKDVELRCDPISGHTALYWYRQSLGQGLEFLIYFQGNSAPDKSGLPSDRFSAERTGGSVSTLTIQRTQQEDSAVYLCASNGRPTDTQYFGPGTRLTVL.

The chain is built from TRBV7-8 and TRBJ1-5; 8 nucleotides line up with TRBD1. The CDR3 extends over 15 amino acids. The germline V gene encodes CDR1 SGHVS and CDR2 FQNEAQ. V shed 0 bases and J 4 bases; nucleotides not matched to a gene: 2. The CDR3 region is CASSLAGQANQPQHF. The CDR3 DNA reads as TGTGCCAGCAGCTTAGCGGGACAGGCTAATCAGCCCCAGCATTTT.

The CDR3 coding sequence is TGTGCCAGCAGTTTATACCCTCTAGGACAGCTAAACTATGGCTACACCTTC. It specifies CASSLYPLGQLNYGYTF. The chain recombines TRBV28 with TRBJ1-2; D is perhaps TRBD1 (6 bases). Trimming left V 1 base short and J 2 bases short, with 17 bases between. Germline lookup yields CDR1 MDHEN and CDR2 SYDVKM. The CDR3 has 17 residues.

J is TRBJ1-1 and V is TRBV11-2; D uncertain. Germline V gene lookup returns CDR1 SGHAT and CDR2 FQNNGV. The CDR3 length is 15 residues. Trimming removed 4 bases from V and 4 bases from J, with 16 bases in between. The DNA for the CDR3 is TGTGCCAGCAGCTCGAAAACGGACTTTCCCACTGAAGCTTTCTTT. Protein: CASSSKTDFPTEAFF.